This T cell receptor (beta chain) came from a study of T-cell memory formation after mild COVID-19. At the level of the study: In these data, TCR clusters were largely donor specific.

General study findings and limits: A balance of CD4 and CD8 characterized clones contracting day 15 to 85, whereas later expanders leaned CD4+.

Trimming removed 5 bases from V and 3 bases from J, with 14 bases in between. Germline V gives CDR1 SEHNR, CDR2 FQNEAQ (reference sequence). The CDR3 is 14 residues long. On this clonotype: Its antigen remains unidentified.

From the 5' RACE reads, TCRdb called clonotypes with MiXCR, one entry per CDR3 protein. The profile shows tens of thousands of distinct CDR3 sequences, around 13% of them singletons. The chain combines TRBV7-9 with TRBJ2-7, with D tentatively TRBD1 or TRBD2 (5 bases each). The receptor comes from a man between 18 and 29 years old who had mild COVID-19 (a few samples of this study predate the infection). Cell type and time point are not known. Sequenced input: PBMCs or a T cell subset sorted from them (not recorded which). CDR3 sequence reads: CASSPRHGGYEQYF. In DNA, the CDR3 is TGTGCCAGCAGCCCCCGACATGGGGGCTACGAGCAGTACTTC. The full variable domain, rest sourced from reference TRBV7-9 and TRBJ2-7, is DTGVSQNPRHKITKRGQNVTFRCDPISEHNRLYWYRQTLGQGPEFLTYFQNEAQLEKSRLLSDRFSAERPKGSFSTLEIQRTEQGDSAMYLCASSPRHGGYEQYFGPGTRLTVT.